This T cell receptor (beta chain) was obtained from a study of shared clonotypes between healthy human individuals. Study summary: Two women and a few men aged 18 to 49 served as donors.

CDR1 is SGHAT and CDR2 is FQDESV in the germline V gene (reference sequence). This CDR3 comprises 16 residues. Losses at the gene ends were 5 bases for V and 3 bases for J; bases not matched to a gene: 11. TCRdb's table, derived via immunoSEQ multiplex PCR, lists solely in-frame clones and lacks some. Here the sample spans hundreds of thousands of clones, over 60% being singletons. Notes on this clone: The antigen is not known. The likely explanation is a read error, given a far larger clone one base away. At the DNA level, this CDR3 is encoded by other sequences in the same sample as well.

Whole-study results and caveats: Limited genetic and exposure-history diversity came from having few donors. How much donors shared clonotypes was expected to be affected by sequencing depth.

Sequencing input: PBMCs. The chain has TRBV11-1 and TRBJ2-7; 9 bases align to TRBD2. The TCR comes from a middle-aged woman in good health. Some clones in this sample may be carry-over from other donors' samples. CDR3 in DNA: TGTGCCAGCAGCGATCCCGATTTAGCGGGAGTCTACGAGCAGTACTTC. Amino acid sequence: CASSDPDLAGVYEQYF.